This T cell receptor beta chain was captured in a study of kidney transplant recipient with SARS-CoV-2 infection. With regard to this clonotype: The CDR3 carries no conserved terminal phenylalanine or tryptophan, so it likely arises from a read error.

TCRdb used MiXCR to reprocess the reads, holding one entry per CDR3 protein. The sample contains 200,000 to 250,000 distinct CDR3 sequences, 25% to 35% of which appear only once. This CDR3 has 16 residues. Germline-derived CDR1 and CDR2 are SGHTA and FQGNSA. The specimen comprised a blood sample, sampled at baseline and on day 111 from a kidney transplant recipient. The receptor's source is a male patient between 25 and 39 years old who had COVID-19 and was a kidney transplant recipient. Some T cells may arise from the graft donor. This sequence joins TRBV7-2 and TRBJ1-5, with a weak D call TRBD1 (5 bases). The CDR3 here is CVSSLGQGWDNQPQHL. CDR3 nucleotide sequence: TGTGTCAGCAGCTTAGGGCAGGGATGGGACAATCAGCCCCAGCATTTG.